This T cell receptor beta chain appears in the sequencing data of a study of regulatory T cells in long-lasting Graves disease. This sample's time point: persistent/refractory GD, antithyroid drugs over 5 years with positive TRAb. Extracted PBMC RNA gave rise to the TCR library. Through Arm-PCR of CDR3 regions and iRepertoire HTBI primers, TCR beta libraries were built. MiXCR, applied by TCRdb to the multiplex PCR reads, yields one record per CDR3 protein. The data hold fewer than 450,000 distinct CDR3 sequences, with about 20% observed a single time. This CDR3 is 18 amino acids long. Germline V gene sequence: CDR1 LGHDT, CDR2 YNNKEL (reference sequence). V gave up 1 base and J gave up 2 bases, with 20 bases separating them.

The gene calls are TRBV3-1 and TRBJ1-1; a possible D gene is TRBD1 (5 bases). This TCR derives from a female donor with Graves disease. This sample comprised peripheral blood mononuclear cells (PBMCs), obtained when the disease was refractory, from a patient treated with antithyroid drugs. The CDR3 nucleotides are TGTGCCAGCAGCCAAGTTCTCGGGGGAACGAGTAGAAACACTGAAGCTTTCTTT. As protein: CASSQVLGGTSRNTEAFF.